This T cell receptor (beta chain) was sequenced for a study of cytomegalovirus exposure and HLA in healthy donors. Notes on the study in general: Cytomegalovirus status was reportedly diagnosed by the classifier with high sensitivity and specificity.

About this clone itself: Its antigen is not known.

A multiplex PCR was run with 60 Vbeta primers and 13 Jbeta primers. Measured with immunoSEQ multiplex PCR; TCRdb has only the in-frame clones, and not every one. The ten most abundant clones cover over 1% of a sample with about 160,000 clones. Though nominally healthy at sampling, donors likely had unrecorded immune exposures. The ends were cut back, 5 bases at V and 0 bases at J, with 9 bases in the middle. Germline-derived CDR1 and CDR2 are SGHNT and YYREEE (reference sequence). The CDR3 is 14 residues long. This clonotype originated in a woman aged 55-69 years in good health and CMV-seronegative. Sequencing was performed on PBMCs. The genes are TRBV5-4 and TRBJ1-3; tentative D call: TRBD1 (6 bases). This chain's CDR3 is CASSRDISGNTIYF. CDR3 DNA: TGTGCCAGCAGTAGGGACATCTCTGGAAACACCATATATTTT.